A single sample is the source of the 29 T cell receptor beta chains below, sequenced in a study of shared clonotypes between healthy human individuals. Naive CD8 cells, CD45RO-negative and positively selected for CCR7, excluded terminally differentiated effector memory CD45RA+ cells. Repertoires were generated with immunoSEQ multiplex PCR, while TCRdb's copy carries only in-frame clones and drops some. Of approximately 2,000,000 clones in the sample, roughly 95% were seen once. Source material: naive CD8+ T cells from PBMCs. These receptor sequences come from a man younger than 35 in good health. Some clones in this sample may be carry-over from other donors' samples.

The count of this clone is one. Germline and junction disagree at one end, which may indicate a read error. CDR3 sequence reads: CASNADRSRPQHF. CDR3 sequence (DNA): TGTGCTAGTAACGCTGACAGGTCTCGACCCCAGCATTTT. V is TRBV19 and J is TRBJ1-5, with a possible D match to TRBD1 (6 bases). The CDR3 is made up of 13 amino acids. Per the germline V gene, CDR1 is LNHDA and CDR2 is SQIVND (reference sequence).

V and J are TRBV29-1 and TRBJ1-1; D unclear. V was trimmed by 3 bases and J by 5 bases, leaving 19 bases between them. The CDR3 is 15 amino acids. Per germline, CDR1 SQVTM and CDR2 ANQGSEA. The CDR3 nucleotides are TGCAGCGTTGACATGTATACGCTTGCCCGGACTGAAGCTTTCTTT. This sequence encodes CSVDMYTLARTEAFF.

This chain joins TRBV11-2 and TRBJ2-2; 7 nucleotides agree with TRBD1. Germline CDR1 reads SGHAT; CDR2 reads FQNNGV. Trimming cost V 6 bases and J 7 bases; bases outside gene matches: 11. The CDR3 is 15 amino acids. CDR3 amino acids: CASRWDSSAVGELFF. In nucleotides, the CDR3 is TGTGCCAGCAGATGGGACAGTAGCGCTGTCGGGGAGCTGTTTTTT.

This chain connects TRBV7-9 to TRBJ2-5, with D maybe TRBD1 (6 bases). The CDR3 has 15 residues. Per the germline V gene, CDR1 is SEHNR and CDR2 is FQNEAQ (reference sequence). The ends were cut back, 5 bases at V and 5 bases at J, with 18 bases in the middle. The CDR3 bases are TGTGCCAGCAGCCACGTCAGGGGCGAGGAGGAGACCCAGTACTTC. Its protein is CASSHVRGEEETQYF.

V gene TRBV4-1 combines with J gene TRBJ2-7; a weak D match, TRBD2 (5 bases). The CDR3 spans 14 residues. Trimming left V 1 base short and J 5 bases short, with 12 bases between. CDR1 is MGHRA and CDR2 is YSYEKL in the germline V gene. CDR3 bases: TGCGCCAGCAGCCAAGTTCGGGGTTCCCACGAGCAGTACTTC. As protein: CASSQVRGSHEQYF.

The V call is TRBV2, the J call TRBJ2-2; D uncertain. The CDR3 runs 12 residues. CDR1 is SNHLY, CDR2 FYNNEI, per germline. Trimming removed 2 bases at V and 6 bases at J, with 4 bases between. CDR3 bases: TGTGCCAGCAGTGAACGGGCCGGGGAGCTGTTTTTT. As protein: CASSERAGELFF. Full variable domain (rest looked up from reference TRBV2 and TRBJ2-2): EPEVTQTPSHQVTQMGQEVILRCVPISNHLYFYWYRQILGQKVEFLVSFYNNEISEKSEIFDDQFSVERPDGSNFTLKIRSTKLEDSAMYFCASSERAGELFFGEGSRLTVL.

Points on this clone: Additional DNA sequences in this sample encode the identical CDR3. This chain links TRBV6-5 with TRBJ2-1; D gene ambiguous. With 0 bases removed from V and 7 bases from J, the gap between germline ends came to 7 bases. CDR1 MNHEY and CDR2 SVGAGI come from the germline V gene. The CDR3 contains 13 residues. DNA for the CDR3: TGTGCCAGCAGTTACTCCTTCGGGAATGAGCAGTTCTTC. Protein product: CASSYSFGNEQFF.

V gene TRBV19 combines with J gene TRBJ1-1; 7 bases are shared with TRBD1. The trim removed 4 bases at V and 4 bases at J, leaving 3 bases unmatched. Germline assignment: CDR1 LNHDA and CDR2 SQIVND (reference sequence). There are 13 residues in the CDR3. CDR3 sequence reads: CASSTQGFTEAFF. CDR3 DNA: TGTGCCAGTAGTACACAGGGGTTCACTGAAGCTTTCTTT.

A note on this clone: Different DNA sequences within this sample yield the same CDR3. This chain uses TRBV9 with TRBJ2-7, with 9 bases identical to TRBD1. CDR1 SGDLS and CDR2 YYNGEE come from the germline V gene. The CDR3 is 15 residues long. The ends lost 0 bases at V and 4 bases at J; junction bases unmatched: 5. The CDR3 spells CASSVGGTGLYEQYF. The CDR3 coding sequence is TGTGCCAGCAGCGTAGGCGGGACAGGGTTATACGAGCAGTACTTC.

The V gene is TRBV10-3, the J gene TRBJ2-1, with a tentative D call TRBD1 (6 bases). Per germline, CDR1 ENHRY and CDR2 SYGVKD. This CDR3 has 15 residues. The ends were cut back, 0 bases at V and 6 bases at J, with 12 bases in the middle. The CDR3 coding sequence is TGTGCCATCAGTGAGTCCAGGGGAAGTGTCAATGAGCAGTTCTTC. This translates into CAISESRGSVNEQFF.

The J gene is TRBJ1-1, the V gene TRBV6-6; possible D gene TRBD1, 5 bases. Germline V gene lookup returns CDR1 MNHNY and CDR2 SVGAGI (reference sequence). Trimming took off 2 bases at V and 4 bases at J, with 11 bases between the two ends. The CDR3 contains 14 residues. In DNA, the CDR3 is TGTGCCAGCAGTTACACGCTGAGGGGCACTGAAGCTTTCTTT. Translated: CASSYTLRGTEAFF.

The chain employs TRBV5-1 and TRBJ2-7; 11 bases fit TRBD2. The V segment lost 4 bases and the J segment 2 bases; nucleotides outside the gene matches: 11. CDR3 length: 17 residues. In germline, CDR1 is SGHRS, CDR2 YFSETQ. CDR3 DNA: TGCGCCAGCAGCGAGGGACTAGCGGACCTTGTTACCTACGAGCAGTACTTC. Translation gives CASSEGLADLVTYEQYF.

CDR3 in amino acids: CASSYDTSEQYF. Here the CDR3 DNA reads TGTGCCAGCAGTTACGACACCTCCGAGCAGTACTTC. The V gene is TRBV7-9, the J gene TRBJ2-7, with D unresolved. Germline V gives CDR1 SEHNR, CDR2 FQNEAQ (reference sequence). The CDR3 spans 12 residues. V lost 6 bases and J lost 6, with 12 bases in between.

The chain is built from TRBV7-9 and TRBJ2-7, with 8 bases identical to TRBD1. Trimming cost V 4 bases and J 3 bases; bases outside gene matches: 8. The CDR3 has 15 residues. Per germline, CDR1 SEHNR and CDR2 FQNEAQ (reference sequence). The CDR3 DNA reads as TGTGCCAGCAGCTCAGACTGGACAGGGCACTACGAGCAGTACTTC. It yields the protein CASSSDWTGHYEQYF.

The CDR3 region is CASSPLAGGEDTQYF. For the CDR3, the DNA is TGTGCCAGCAGCCCGCTAGCGGGAGGTGAAGATACGCAGTATTTT. This chain joins TRBV4-2 and TRBJ2-3; 11 positions agree with TRBD2. V shed 4 bases, J shed 5 bases, and the junction held 5 bases outside the gene matches. The germline gives CDR1 LGHNA, CDR2 YNFKEQ. The CDR3 extends over 15 amino acids.

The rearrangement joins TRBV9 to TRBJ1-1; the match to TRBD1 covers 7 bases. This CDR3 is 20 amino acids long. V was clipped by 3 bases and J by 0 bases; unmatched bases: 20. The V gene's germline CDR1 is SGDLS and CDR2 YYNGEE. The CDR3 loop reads CASSAPEPGQNVSMNTEAFF. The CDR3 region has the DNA TGTGCCAGCAGCGCTCCAGAGCCGGGACAGAACGTCTCTATGAACACTGAAGCTTTCTTT.

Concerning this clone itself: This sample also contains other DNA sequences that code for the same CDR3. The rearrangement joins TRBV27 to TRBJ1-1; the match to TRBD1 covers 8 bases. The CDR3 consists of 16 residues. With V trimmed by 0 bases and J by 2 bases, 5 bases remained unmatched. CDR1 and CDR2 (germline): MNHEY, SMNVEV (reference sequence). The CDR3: CASSLSGDRLNTEAFF. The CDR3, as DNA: TGTGCCAGCAGTTTATCGGGGGACAGGCTTAACACTGAAGCTTTCTTT.

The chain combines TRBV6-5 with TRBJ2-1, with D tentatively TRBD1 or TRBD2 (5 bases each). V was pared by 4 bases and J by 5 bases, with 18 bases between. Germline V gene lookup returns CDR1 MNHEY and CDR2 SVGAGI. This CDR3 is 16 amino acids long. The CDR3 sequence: CASSFQGISANNEQFF. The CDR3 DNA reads TGTGCCAGCAGTTTCCAGGGTATTAGCGCAAACAATGAGCAGTTCTTC.

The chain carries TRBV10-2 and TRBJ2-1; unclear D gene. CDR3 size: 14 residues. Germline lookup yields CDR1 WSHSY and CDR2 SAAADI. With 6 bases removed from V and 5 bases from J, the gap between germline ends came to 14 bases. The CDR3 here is CASRTINRDNEQFF. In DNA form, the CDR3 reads TGCGCCAGCAGAACCATAAATAGAGACAATGAGCAGTTCTTC.

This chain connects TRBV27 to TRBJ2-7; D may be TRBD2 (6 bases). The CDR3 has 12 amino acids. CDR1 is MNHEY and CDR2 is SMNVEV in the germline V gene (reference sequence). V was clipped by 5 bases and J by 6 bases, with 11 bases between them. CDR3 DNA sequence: TGTGCCAGCAGTCCCGGACTAAGCGAGCAGTACTTC. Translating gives CASSPGLSEQYF.

CDR3 sequence reads: CASSQQETQYF. Here the CDR3 DNA reads TGTGCCAGCAGTCAACAAGAGACCCAGTACTTC. The chain employs TRBV28 and TRBJ2-5; D is unclear. V was cut by 5 bases and J by 2 bases, with 3 bases left in between. The germline CDR1 and CDR2 sequences are MDHEN and SYDVKM. The CDR3 covers 11 residues.

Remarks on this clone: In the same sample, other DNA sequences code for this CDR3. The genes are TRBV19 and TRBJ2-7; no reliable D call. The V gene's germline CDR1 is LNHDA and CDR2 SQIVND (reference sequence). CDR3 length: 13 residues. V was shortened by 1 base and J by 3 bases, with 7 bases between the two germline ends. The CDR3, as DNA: TGTGCCAGTAGTATAGGTCGAGGCTACGAGCAGTACTTC. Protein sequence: CASSIGRGYEQYF.

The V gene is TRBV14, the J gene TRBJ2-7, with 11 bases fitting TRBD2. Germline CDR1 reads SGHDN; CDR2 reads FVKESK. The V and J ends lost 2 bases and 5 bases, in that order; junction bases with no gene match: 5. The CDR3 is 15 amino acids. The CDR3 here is CASSQRLAGGHEQYF. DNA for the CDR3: TGTGCCAGCAGCCAACGTCTAGCGGGAGGCCACGAGCAGTACTTC.

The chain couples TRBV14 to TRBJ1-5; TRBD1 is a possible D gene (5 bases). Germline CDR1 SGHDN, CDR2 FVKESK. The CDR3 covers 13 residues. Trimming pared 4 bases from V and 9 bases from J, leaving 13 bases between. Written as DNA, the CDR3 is TGTGCCAGCAGCCTTGCGTCGGGGACGCCCCAGCATTTT. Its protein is CASSLASGTPQHF.

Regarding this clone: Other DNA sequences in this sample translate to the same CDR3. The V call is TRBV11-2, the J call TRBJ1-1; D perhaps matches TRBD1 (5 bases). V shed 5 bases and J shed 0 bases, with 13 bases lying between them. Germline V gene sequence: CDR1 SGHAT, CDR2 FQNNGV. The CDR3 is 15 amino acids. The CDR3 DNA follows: TGTGCCAGCAGCCTACCCGGGACCCTGAACACTGAAGCTTTCTTT. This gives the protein CASSLPGTLNTEAFF.

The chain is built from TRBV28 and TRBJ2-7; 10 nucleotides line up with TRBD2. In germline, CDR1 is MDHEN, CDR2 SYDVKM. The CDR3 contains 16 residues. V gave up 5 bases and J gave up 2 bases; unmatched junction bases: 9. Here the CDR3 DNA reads TGTGCCAGCAGTACACAAGAGCGGGAGGGCCCCTACGAGCAGTACTTC. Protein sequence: CASSTQEREGPYEQYF.

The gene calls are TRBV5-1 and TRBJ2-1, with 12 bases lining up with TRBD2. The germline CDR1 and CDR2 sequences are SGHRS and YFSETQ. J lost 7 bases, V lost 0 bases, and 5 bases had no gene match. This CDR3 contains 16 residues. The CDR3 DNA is TGCGCCAGCAGCTTGGAATGGACTAGCGGGACTAATGAGCAGTTCTTC. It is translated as CASSLEWTSGTNEQFF.

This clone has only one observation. The CDR3 bases are TGTGCCAGCAGCCCAGGGGTCAGTAGGGGAGAGACCCAGTACTTC. Amino acid sequence: CASSPGVSRGETQYF. The chain uses TRBV13 and TRBJ2-5; the D gene is possibly TRBD1 (6 bases). CDR1 and CDR2 (germline): PRHDT, FYEKMQ (reference sequence). Deletions cut 5 bases from V and 4 bases from J, with 17 bases between. The length of the CDR3 is 15 residues. Supplemented by reference TRBV13 and TRBJ2-5, the full variable domain reads AAGVIQSPRHLIKEKRETATLKCYPIPRHDTVYWYQQGPGQDPQFLISFYEKMQSDKGSIPDRFSAQQFSDYHSELNMSSLELGDSALYFCASSPGVSRGETQYFGPGTRLLVL.

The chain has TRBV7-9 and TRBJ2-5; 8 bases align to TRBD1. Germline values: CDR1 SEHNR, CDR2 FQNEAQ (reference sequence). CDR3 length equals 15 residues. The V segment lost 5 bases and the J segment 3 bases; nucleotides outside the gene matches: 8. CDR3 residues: CASSPRDRKKETQYF. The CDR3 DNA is TGTGCCAGCAGCCCCCGGGACAGGAAAAAAGAGACCCAGTACTTC. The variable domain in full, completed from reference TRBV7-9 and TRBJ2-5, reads DTGVSQNPRHKITKRGQNVTFRCDPISEHNRLYWYRQTLGQGPEFLTYFQNEAQLEKSRLLSDRFSAERPKGSFSTLEIQRTEQGDSAMYLCASSPRDRKKETQYFGPGTRLLVL.